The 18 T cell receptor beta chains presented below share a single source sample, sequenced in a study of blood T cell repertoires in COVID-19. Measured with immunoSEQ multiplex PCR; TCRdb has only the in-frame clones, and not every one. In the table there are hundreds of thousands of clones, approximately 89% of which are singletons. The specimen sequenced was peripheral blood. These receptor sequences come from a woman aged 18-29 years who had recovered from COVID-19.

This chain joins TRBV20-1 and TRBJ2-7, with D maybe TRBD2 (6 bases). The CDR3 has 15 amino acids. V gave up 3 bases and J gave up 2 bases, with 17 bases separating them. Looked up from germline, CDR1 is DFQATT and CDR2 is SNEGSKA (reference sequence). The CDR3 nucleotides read TGCAGTGCTAGTGGTTTTGAGGGCGGGACCTACGAGCAGTACGTC. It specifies CSASGFEGGTYEQYV.

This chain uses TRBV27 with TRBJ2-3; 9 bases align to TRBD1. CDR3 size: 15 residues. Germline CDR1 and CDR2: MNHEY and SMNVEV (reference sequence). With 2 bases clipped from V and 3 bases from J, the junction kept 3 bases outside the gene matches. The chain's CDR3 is CASSLEGTGTDTQYF. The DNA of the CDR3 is TGTGCCAGCAGTTTAGAAGGGACAGGGACAGATACGCAGTATTTT.

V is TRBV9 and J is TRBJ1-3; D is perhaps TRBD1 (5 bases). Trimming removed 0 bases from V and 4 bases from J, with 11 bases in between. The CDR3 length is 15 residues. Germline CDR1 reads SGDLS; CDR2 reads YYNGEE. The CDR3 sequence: CASSVAQGSGNTIYF. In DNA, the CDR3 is TGTGCCAGCAGCGTAGCGCAGGGTTCGGGAAACACCATATATTTT.

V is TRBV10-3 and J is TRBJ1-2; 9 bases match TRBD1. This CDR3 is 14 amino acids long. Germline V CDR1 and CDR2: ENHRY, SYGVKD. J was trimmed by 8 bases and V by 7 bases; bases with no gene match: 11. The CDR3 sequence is CAINQLQGARGYTF. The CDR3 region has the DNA TGTGCCATCAATCAATTACAGGGGGCGAGAGGCTACACCTTC.

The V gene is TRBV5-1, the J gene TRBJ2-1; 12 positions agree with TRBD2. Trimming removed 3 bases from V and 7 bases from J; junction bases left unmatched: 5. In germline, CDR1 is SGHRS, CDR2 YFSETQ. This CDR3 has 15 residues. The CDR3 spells CASSSLAGGLNEQFF. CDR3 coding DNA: TGCGCCAGCAGCTCCCTAGCGGGAGGGCTGAATGAGCAGTTCTTC.

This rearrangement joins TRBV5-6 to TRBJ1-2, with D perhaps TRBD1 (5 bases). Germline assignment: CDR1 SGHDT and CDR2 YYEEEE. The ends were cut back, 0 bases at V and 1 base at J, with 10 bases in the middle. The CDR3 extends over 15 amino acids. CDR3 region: CASSLVAGFNYGYTF. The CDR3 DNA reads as TGTGCCAGCAGCTTGGTAGCAGGGTTTAACTATGGCTACACCTTC.

CDR3 sequence reads: CSVVRYTEAFF. CDR3 coding DNA: TGCAGCGTTGTCCGGTACACTGAAGCTTTCTTT. This chain uses TRBV29-1 with TRBJ1-1; D ambiguous. The germline CDR1 and CDR2 sequences are SQVTM and ANQGSEA. Trimming removed 4 bases at V and 3 bases at J, with 6 bases between. The CDR3 sequence is 11 residues long.

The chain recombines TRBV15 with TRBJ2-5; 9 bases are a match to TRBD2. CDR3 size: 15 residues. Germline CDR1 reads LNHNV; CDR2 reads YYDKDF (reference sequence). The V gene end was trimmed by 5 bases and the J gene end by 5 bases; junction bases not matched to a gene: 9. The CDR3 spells CATSETSGRRETQYF. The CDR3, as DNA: TGTGCCACCAGCGAGACTAGCGGACGTCGGGAGACCCAGTACTTC.

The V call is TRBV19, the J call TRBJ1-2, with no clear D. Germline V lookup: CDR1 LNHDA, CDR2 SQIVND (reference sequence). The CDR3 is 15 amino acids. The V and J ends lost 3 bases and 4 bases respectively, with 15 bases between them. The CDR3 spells CASSIGEVTLYGYTF. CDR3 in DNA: TGTGCCAGTAGTATTGGGGAGGTTACTCTCTATGGCTACACCTTC.

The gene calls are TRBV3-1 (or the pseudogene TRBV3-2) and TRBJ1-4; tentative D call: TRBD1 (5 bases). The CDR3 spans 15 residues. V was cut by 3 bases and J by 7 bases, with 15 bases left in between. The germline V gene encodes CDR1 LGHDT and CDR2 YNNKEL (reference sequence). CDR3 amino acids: CASSHSRQGGEKLFF. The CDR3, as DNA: TGTGCCAGCAGCCATTCTCGGCAGGGCGGTGAAAAACTGTTTTTT.

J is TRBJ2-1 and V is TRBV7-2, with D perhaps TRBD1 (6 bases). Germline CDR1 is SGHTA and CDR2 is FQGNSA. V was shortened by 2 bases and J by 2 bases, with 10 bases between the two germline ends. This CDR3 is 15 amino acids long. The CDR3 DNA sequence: TGTGCCAGCAGCTTAACCGGGACAACCTACAATGAGCAGTTCTTC. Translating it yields CASSLTGTTYNEQFF.

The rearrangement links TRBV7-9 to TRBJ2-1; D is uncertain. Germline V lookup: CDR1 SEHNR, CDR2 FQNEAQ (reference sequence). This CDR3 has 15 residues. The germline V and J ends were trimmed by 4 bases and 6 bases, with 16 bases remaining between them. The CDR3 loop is CASSSPLVPGNEQFF. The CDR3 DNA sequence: TGTGCCAGCAGCTCACCCCTGGTCCCGGGCAATGAGCAGTTCTTC.

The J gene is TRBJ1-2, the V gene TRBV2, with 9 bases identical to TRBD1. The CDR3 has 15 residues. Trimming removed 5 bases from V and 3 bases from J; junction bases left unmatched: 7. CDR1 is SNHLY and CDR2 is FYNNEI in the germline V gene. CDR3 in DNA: TGTGCCAGCAGTCGAGGACAGGGGATTCACTATGGCTACACCTTC. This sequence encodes CASSRGQGIHYGYTF.

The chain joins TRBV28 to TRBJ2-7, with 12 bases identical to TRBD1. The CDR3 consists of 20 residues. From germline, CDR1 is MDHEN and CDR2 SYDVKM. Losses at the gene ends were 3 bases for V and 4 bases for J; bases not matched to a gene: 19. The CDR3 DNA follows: TGTGCCAGCAGTTTTAGGCAACGTTTCGTCGGGGGACAGGGGGCTTACGAGCAGTACGTC. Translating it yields CASSFRQRFVGGQGAYEQYV.

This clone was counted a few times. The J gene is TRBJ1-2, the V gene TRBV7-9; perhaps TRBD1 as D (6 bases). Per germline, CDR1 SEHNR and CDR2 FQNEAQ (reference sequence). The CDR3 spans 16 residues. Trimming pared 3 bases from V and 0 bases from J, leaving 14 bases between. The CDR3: CASSFSGDKANYGYTF. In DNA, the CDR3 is TGTGCCAGCAGCTTCTCAGGGGACAAAGCTAACTATGGCTACACCTTC.

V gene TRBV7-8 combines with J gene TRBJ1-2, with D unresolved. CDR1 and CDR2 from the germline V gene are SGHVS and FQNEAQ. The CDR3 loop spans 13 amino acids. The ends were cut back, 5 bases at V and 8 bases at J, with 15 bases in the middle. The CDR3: CASSPRSEGGYTF. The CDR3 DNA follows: TGTGCCAGCAGCCCCCGGTCCGAGGGCGGCTACACCTTC.

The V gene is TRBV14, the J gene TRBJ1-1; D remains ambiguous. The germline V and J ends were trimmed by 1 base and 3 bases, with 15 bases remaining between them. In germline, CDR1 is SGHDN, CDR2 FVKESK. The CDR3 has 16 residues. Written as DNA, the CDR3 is TGTGCCAGCAGCCAAGTCCAGGCAGGCTTATACACTGAAGCTTTCTTT. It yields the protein CASSQVQAGLYTEAFF. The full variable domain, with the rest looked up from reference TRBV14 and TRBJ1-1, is EAGVTQFPSHSVIEKGQTVTLRCDPISGHDNLYWYRRVMGKEIKFLLHFVKESKQDESGMPNNRFLAERTGGTYSTLKVQPAELEDSGVYFCASSQVQAGLYTEAFFGQGTRLTVV.

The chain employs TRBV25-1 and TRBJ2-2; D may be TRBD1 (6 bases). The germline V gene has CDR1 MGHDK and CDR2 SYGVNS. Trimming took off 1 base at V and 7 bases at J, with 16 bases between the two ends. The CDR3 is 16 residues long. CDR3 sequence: CASSEWGPGNGGELFF. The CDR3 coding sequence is TGTGCCAGCAGTGAATGGGGGCCAGGGAACGGCGGGGAGCTGTTTTTT.